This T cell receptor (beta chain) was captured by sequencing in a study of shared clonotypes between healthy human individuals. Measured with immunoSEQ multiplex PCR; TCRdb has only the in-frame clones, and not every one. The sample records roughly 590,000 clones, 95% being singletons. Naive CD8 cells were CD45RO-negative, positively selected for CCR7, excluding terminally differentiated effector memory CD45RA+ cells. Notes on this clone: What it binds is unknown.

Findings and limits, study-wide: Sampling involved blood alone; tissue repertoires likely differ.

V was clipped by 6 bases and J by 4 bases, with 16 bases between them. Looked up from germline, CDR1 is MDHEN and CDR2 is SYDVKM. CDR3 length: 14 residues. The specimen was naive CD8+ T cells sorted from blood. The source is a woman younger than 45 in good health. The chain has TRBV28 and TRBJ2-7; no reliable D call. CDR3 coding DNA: TGTGCCAGCAGAGTCCCAGACCACAATTACGAGCAGTACTTC. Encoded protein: CASRVPDHNYEQYF.